A single sample is the source of the 25 T cell receptor beta chains below, sequenced in a study of shared clonotypes between healthy human individuals. TCRdb's table, derived via immunoSEQ multiplex PCR, lists solely in-frame clones and lacks some. The table records over 1.4 million clones, roughly 96% of them present only once. The sample consisted of naive CD4+ T cells sorted from blood. As for subset: CD45RA+ positively selected. All receptors come from a man in his thirties or forties in good health.

The chain links TRBV7-9 to TRBJ2-3, with a tentative D call TRBD2 (5 bases). From germline, CDR1 is SEHNR and CDR2 FQNEAQ (reference sequence). The CDR3 sequence is 15 residues long. The germline V and J ends were trimmed by 1 base and 6 bases, with 14 bases remaining between them. The CDR3 DNA reads as TGTGCCAGCAGCTTAGGTACGGGTAGCGTGGATACGCAGTATTTT. The encoded protein is CASSLGTGSVDTQYF.

This chain uses TRBV5-5 with TRBJ2-3; 12 bases map to TRBD2. V shed 4 bases, J shed 0 bases, and the junction held 9 bases outside the gene matches. Per the germline V gene, CDR1 is SGHKS and CDR2 is YYEKEE (reference sequence). There are 18 residues in the CDR3. CDR3 coding DNA: TGTGCCAGCAGCCCGCTAGCGGGAGGGGGCACTAGCACAGATACGCAGTATTTT. Translation gives CASSPLAGGGTSTDTQYF.

In regard to this clone: One end of the junction does not line up with germline, which may come from a read error. The V gene is TRBV13, the J gene TRBJ2-7; 7 nucleotides align to TRBD1. Germline values: CDR1 PRHDT, CDR2 FYEKMQ (reference sequence). This CDR3 has 15 amino acids. CDR3 sequence reads: CASSVGQDYSYEQYF. Here the CDR3 DNA reads TGTGCCAGCAGCGTAGGACAGGATTACTCCTACGAGCAGTACTTC.

V is TRBV28 and J is TRBJ2-7; 8 positions agree with TRBD2. CDR1 MDHEN and CDR2 SYDVKM come from the germline V gene. V trimming: 5 bases; J trimming: 6 bases; junction bases outside the gene matches: 21. CDR3 size: 18 residues. The CDR3 region has the DNA TGTGCCAGCAGTCTCCCAGCTTTTAAAAAAGCGGGAGAATCCGAGCAGTACTTC. As protein: CASSLPAFKKAGESEQYF.

The chain combines TRBV11-2 with TRBJ1-1; D is perhaps TRBD1 (5 bases). The CDR3 consists of 14 residues. The V end lost 3 bases, the J end lost 6 bases, and 14 bases lay between the germline ends. Germline V gene lookup returns CDR1 SGHAT and CDR2 FQNNGV. The CDR3 is CASSLVGGVAEAFF. In DNA form, the CDR3 reads TGTGCCAGCAGCTTGGTTGGGGGAGTCGCTGAAGCTTTCTTT.

This clone was seen once. The chain has TRBV5-1 and TRBJ2-3; D uncertain. In germline, CDR1 is SGHRS, CDR2 YFSETQ. Trimming removed 4 bases at V and 3 bases at J, with 6 bases between. This CDR3 has 12 amino acids. The chain's CDR3 is CASSDTTDTQYF. CDR3 DNA: TGCGCCAGCAGCGATACAACAGATACGCAGTATTTT.

V gene TRBV4-3 combines with J gene TRBJ2-6; 10 bases align to TRBD1. Germline V CDR1 and CDR2: LGHNA, YSLEER. V lost 2 bases to trimming and J lost 0 bases; unmatched junction nucleotides: 7. The CDR3 loop spans 19 amino acids. The CDR3 protein is CASSQNPGQGYSGANVLTF. Written as DNA, the CDR3 is TGCGCCAGCAGCCAAAATCCGGGACAGGGGTACTCTGGGGCCAACGTCCTGACTTTC.

The chain employs TRBV11-2 and TRBJ2-1; TRBD1 aligns across 7 bases. In germline, CDR1 is SGHAT, CDR2 FQNNGV. This CDR3 has 17 residues. V shed 5 bases and J 1 base; nucleotides not matched to a gene: 11. CDR3 loop: CASSAGYRDSSYNEQFF. DNA of the CDR3: TGTGCCAGCAGCGCCGGATACCGGGACAGTTCCTACAATGAGCAGTTCTTC. Together with reference TRBV11-2 and TRBJ2-1, the CDR3 gives the full variable domain: EAGVAQSPRYKIIEKRQSVAFWCNPISGHATLYWYQQILGQGPKLLIQFQNNGVVDDSQLPKDRFSAERLKGVDSTLKIQPAKLEDSAVYLCASSAGYRDSSYNEQFFGPGTRLTVL.

The genes are TRBV29-1 and TRBJ2-4, with 9 bases identical to TRBD1. The length of the CDR3 is 15 residues. Trimming cost V 4 bases and J 6 bases; bases outside gene matches: 10. The germline V gene has CDR1 SQVTM and CDR2 ANQGSEA. The CDR3 region has the DNA TGCAGCGTTGGGACAGGGGCGAAATGGGGAAACATTCAGTACTTC. Protein sequence: CSVGTGAKWGNIQYF. Complete variable domain (other parts from reference TRBV29-1 and TRBJ2-4): SAVISQKPSRDICQRGTSLTIQCQVDSQVTMMFWYRQQPGQSLTLIATANQGSEATYESGFVIDKFPISRPNLTFSTLTVSNMSPEDSSIYLCSVGTGAKWGNIQYFGAGTRLSVL.

The chain employs TRBV27 and TRBJ2-7; D assignment may be TRBD1 or TRBD2 (5 bases each). Between the trimmed V and J ends, which lost 4 bases and 0 bases, there was a span of 19 bases. In germline, CDR1 is MNHEY, CDR2 SMNVEV (reference sequence). This CDR3 region has 17 residues. CDR3 in amino acids: CASSSRGTGTHSYEQYF. The CDR3 DNA is TGTGCCAGCAGTTCCCGGGGAACCGGGACGCACTCCTACGAGCAGTACTTC.

The V call is TRBV7-9, the J call TRBJ2-4; 7 nucleotides match TRBD2. The CDR3 covers 15 residues. After removal of 3 bases from V and 7 bases from J, the junction contained 9 bases not matched to a gene. The germline gives CDR1 SEHNR, CDR2 FQNEAQ (reference sequence). The CDR3 DNA reads as TGTGCCAGCAGCTTGCGGGGGACCGCCATGAACATTCAGTACTTC. As protein: CASSLRGTAMNIQYF.

The chain has TRBV6-6 and TRBJ2-1, with D perhaps TRBD2 (6 bases). This CDR3 has 13 amino acids. The ends were cut back, 8 bases at V and 0 bases at J, with 8 bases in the middle. Germline V lookup: CDR1 MNHNY, CDR2 SVGAGI (reference sequence). The CDR3 spells CASGRRSYNEQFF. Written as DNA, the CDR3 is TGTGCCAGCGGGAGGCGCTCCTACAATGAGCAGTTCTTC.

J is TRBJ2-1 and V is TRBV4-3; 15 positions agree with TRBD2. The germline gives CDR1 LGHNA, CDR2 YSLEER. CDR3 size: 16 residues. Germline trimming cut 4 bases from V and 8 bases from J; bases unmatched to any gene: 6. For the CDR3, the DNA is TGCGCCAGCAGCCTCGGACTAGCGGGAGGGTTCGATGAGCAGTTCTTC. This gives the protein CASSLGLAGGFDEQFF.

V and J are TRBV5-4 and TRBJ2-7; a possible D gene is TRBD2 (5 bases). Germline CDR1 is SGHNT and CDR2 is YYREEE (reference sequence). Trimming took off 4 bases at V and 3 bases at J, with 17 bases between the two ends. This CDR3 contains 15 residues. The DNA of the CDR3 is TGTGCCAGCAGCGCCGGAAGCGGTTACCGCTACGAGCAGTACTTC. This sequence encodes CASSAGSGYRYEQYF. Full variable domain (rest looked up from reference TRBV5-4 and TRBJ2-7): ETGVTQSPTHLIKTRGQQVTLRCSSQSGHNTVSWYQQALGQGPQFIFQYYREEENGRGNFPPRFSGLQFPNYSSELNVNALELDDSALYLCASSAGSGYRYEQYFGPGTRLTVT.

The rearrangement links TRBV7-9 to TRBJ1-1; 11 bases are shared with TRBD1. With 1 base clipped from V and 0 bases from J, the junction kept 4 bases outside the gene matches. Germline-derived CDR1 and CDR2 are SEHNR and FQNEAQ (reference sequence). The CDR3 extends over 17 amino acids. CDR3: CASSLGDRGSVNTEAFF. The CDR3 bases are TGTGCCAGCAGCTTAGGGGACAGGGGGTCCGTGAACACTGAAGCTTTCTTT.

Worth noting for this clone: The junction does not match germline at one end; this may be a read error. The V call is TRBV10-3, the J call TRBJ2-1; 8 bases are shared with TRBD2. This CDR3 has 16 amino acids. Germline V gives CDR1 ENHRY, CDR2 SYGVKD. CDR3 sequence reads: CAIRTLGRASHNEQFF. CDR3 nucleotide sequence: TGTGCCATCAGAACGCTCGGGAGGGCCTCCCACAATGAGCAGTTCTTC.

The chain links TRBV28 to TRBJ2-7; the D gene is possibly TRBD1 (5 bases). The V and J ends lost 6 bases and 0 bases respectively, with 12 bases between them. The germline V gene encodes CDR1 MDHEN and CDR2 SYDVKM. This CDR3 is built from 14 residues. The DNA of the CDR3 is TGTGCCAGCAGGTCAGGGTCCAGCTCCTACGAGCAGTACTTC. It translates to CASRSGSSSYEQYF.

The DNA of the CDR3 is TGTGCCAGCAGTTTATGGGAGCTACCTAGGGGAGCTTTCTTT. Translation gives CASSLWELPRGAFF. The chain has TRBV27 and TRBJ1-1; D possibly corresponds to TRBD1 (5 bases). The germline V gene has CDR1 MNHEY and CDR2 SMNVEV (reference sequence). CDR3 length: 14 amino acids. V was shortened by 1 base and J by 10 bases, with 16 bases between the two germline ends.

This chain links TRBV10-3 with TRBJ2-7, with D perhaps given as TRBD1 or TRBD2 (6 bases each). V gave up 7 bases and J gave up 3 bases, with 13 bases separating them. Germline CDR1 is ENHRY and CDR2 is SYGVKD. The CDR3 loop spans 13 amino acids. The CDR3 spells CAIKGGGGYEQYF. For the CDR3, the DNA is TGTGCCATCAAAGGGGGAGGAGGCTACGAGCAGTACTTC.

This clone is a singleton in its sample. The chain links TRBV7-9 to TRBJ2-5; the match to TRBD1 covers 8 bases. The germline V gene encodes CDR1 SEHNR and CDR2 FQNEAQ (reference sequence). This CDR3 region has 15 residues. V shed 2 bases and J 4 bases; nucleotides not matched to a gene: 6. CDR3 in DNA: TGTGCCAGCAGCTTATTTCAGGGGGCGGGAGAGACCCAGTACTTC. It translates to CASSLFQGAGETQYF.

Remarks on this clone: In the same sample, other DNA sequences code for this CDR3. The genes are TRBV2 and TRBJ2-7, with D possibly being TRBD1 (5 bases). V was cut by 6 bases and J by 1 base, with 7 bases left in between. Germline V gene lookup returns CDR1 SNHLY and CDR2 FYNNEI. The CDR3 extends over 12 amino acids. The CDR3 nucleotides are TGTGCCAGCAGGCAGGGATCCTACGAGCAGTACTTC. Translated: CASRQGSYEQYF.

The V call is TRBV7-9, the J call TRBJ2-1; 10 bases agree with TRBD1. Looked up from germline, CDR1 is SEHNR and CDR2 is FQNEAQ (reference sequence). The CDR3 is made up of 15 amino acids. With 5 bases clipped from V and 7 bases from J, the junction kept 8 bases outside the gene matches. The CDR3 coding sequence is TGTGCCAGCAGCGAAATGAGGACAGGGGGGAATGAGCAGTTCTTC. Residues: CASSEMRTGGNEQFF. Combining the CDR3 with reference TRBV7-9 and TRBJ2-1 gives the whole variable domain DTGVSQNPRHKITKRGQNVTFRCDPISEHNRLYWYRQTLGQGPEFLTYFQNEAQLEKSRLLSDRFSAERPKGSFSTLEIQRTEQGDSAMYLCASSEMRTGGNEQFFGPGTRLTVL.

Of note for this clone: Other DNA sequences in the same sample also yield this CDR3. This chain links TRBV5-4 with TRBJ2-3; no definite D call. The germline gives CDR1 SGHNT, CDR2 YYREEE (reference sequence). The CDR3 runs 11 residues. Trimming cost V 2 bases and J 3 bases, with 1 base left between them. DNA for the CDR3: TGTGCCAGCAGCTTAACAGATACGCAGTATTTT. This codes for CASSLTDTQYF.

The J gene is TRBJ1-5, the V gene TRBV15; D possibly corresponds to TRBD1 (6 bases). This CDR3 contains 14 residues. The germline CDR1 and CDR2 sequences are LNHNV and YYDKDF (reference sequence). With 2 bases removed from V and 5 bases from J, the gap between germline ends came to 10 bases. In DNA, the CDR3 is TGTGCCACCAGCAGAAGGGGGGGCGATCAGCCCCAGCATTTT. Protein sequence: CATSRRGGDQPQHF.

The chain couples TRBV28 to TRBJ2-1, with TRBD2 matching over 9 bases. The CDR3 length is 16 residues. V shed 3 bases, J shed 3 bases, and the junction held 6 bases outside the gene matches. CDR1 MDHEN and CDR2 SYDVKM come from the germline V gene. CDR3 in DNA: TGTGCCAGCAGTTTGGGGCGGGAGGGTAACTACAATGAGCAGTTCTTC. It encodes CASSLGREGNYNEQFF.